This T cell receptor (beta chain) derives from a study of blood T cell repertoires in COVID-19. Study-level background: PBMCs, B-cell-depleted T cells, or T cells provided the cDNA or gDNA that made up the material.

A few counts support this clone. The length of the CDR3 is 15 residues. V gave up 3 bases and J gave up 0 bases, with 10 bases separating them. Germline lookup yields CDR1 SGHNT and CDR2 YYREEE (reference sequence). The table came from immunoSEQ multiplex PCR; TCRdb's copy has only in-frame clones and leaves some out. The table records 350,000 or so clones, around 87% of them present only once. The rearrangement uses TRBV5-4 and TRBJ1-3, with a weak D call TRBD1 (6 bases). This sequence was found in a young man with active or convalescent COVID-19. The sequenced sample was peripheral blood. The CDR3 reads CASSWGQSSGNTIYF. CDR3 sequence (DNA): TGTGCCAGCAGCTGGGGACAAAGCTCTGGAAACACCATATATTTT.